Presented here are 11 T cell receptor beta chains from one specimen sequenced in a study of blood T cell repertoires in COVID-19. Sequencing used immunoSEQ multiplex PCR; TCRdb keeps in-frame clones, though not all of them. The table records about 58,000 clones, around 87% of them present only once. Sequenced sample: peripheral blood. These receptors were collected from a man in his 60s with active COVID-19.

This chain connects TRBV28 to TRBJ1-1, with a tentative D call TRBD1 (6 bases). Germline CDR1 and CDR2: MDHEN and SYDVKM. The V end was cut by 5 bases, the J end by 6 bases, with 16 bases between. The CDR3 runs 14 residues. This chain's CDR3 is CASSHRAGRPEAFF. Here the CDR3 DNA reads TGTGCCAGCAGTCACAGGGCAGGGCGACCTGAAGCTTTCTTT.

This sequence joins TRBV5-1 and TRBJ1-6; 9 bases agree with TRBD1. Germline lookup yields CDR1 SGHRS and CDR2 YFSETQ. This CDR3 has 16 residues. After removal of 4 bases from V and 5 bases from J, the junction contained 7 bases not matched to a gene. Here the CDR3 reads CASSPGTGPNNSPLHF. The CDR3, as DNA: TGCGCCAGCAGCCCGGGGACAGGGCCGAATAATTCACCCCTCCACTTT. The complete variable domain, with remaining parts taken from reference TRBV5-1 and TRBJ1-6, reads KAGVTQTPRYLIKTRGQQVTLSCSPISGHRSVSWYQQTPGQGLQFLFEYFSETQRNKGNFPGRFSGRQFSNSRSEMNVSTLELGDSALYLCASSPGTGPNNSPLHFGNGTRLTVT.

The chain uses TRBV27 and TRBJ2-7; 9 bases line up with TRBD2. Losses at the gene ends were 3 bases for V and 3 bases for J; bases not matched to a gene: 6. Germline V gives CDR1 MNHEY, CDR2 SMNVEV (reference sequence). The CDR3 spans 15 residues. DNA of the CDR3: TGTGCCAGCAGTTTCCACGGACTAGCGAGCTACGAGCAGTACTTC. Translating gives CASSFHGLASYEQYF.

This clone was seen just once. The chain has TRBV5-1 and TRBJ2-7; TRBD2 agrees at 8 bases. The CDR3 is made up of 14 amino acids. Germline V gives CDR1 SGHRS, CDR2 YFSETQ. With V trimmed by 5 bases and J by 1 base, 5 bases remained unmatched. CDR3 sequence: CASSEAGVSYEQYF. Written as DNA, the CDR3 is TGCGCCAGCAGTGAAGCGGGAGTTTCCTACGAGCAGTACTTC.

This chain links TRBV7-3 with TRBJ2-5; D may be TRBD1 (5 bases). Trimming shortened V by 1 base and J by 7 bases, and 19 bases separated the two germline ends. The length of the CDR3 is 16 residues. CDR1 and CDR2 from the germline V gene are SGHTA and FQGTGA. CDR3 nucleotide sequence: TGTGCCAGCAGCTTAAGCTCGGAATGGTCCCAGGGGACCCAGTACTTC. Translating it yields CASSLSSEWSQGTQYF.

The V and J genes are TRBV2 and TRBJ2-5; D unresolved. CDR1 and CDR2 from the germline V gene are SNHLY and FYNNEI. V was trimmed by 7 bases and J by 3 bases, leaving 15 bases between them. The CDR3 covers 14 residues. The CDR3: CASKLGVLEETQYF. For the CDR3, the DNA is TGTGCCAGCAAGCTGGGCGTATTGGAAGAGACCCAGTACTTC. Looking up the rest from reference TRBV2 and TRBJ2-5 gives the full variable domain: EPEVTQTPSHQVTQMGQEVILRCVPISNHLYFYWYRQILGQKVEFLVSFYNNEISEKSEIFDDQFSVERPDGSNFTLKIRSTKLEDSAMYFCASKLGVLEETQYFGPGTRLLVL.

This chain connects TRBV3-1 (or the pseudogene TRBV3-2) to TRBJ1-2, with 10 positions matching TRBD1. The V segment lost 4 bases and the J segment 4 bases; nucleotides outside the gene matches: 6. CDR3 length: 15 residues. Germline CDR1 and CDR2: LGHDT and YNNKEL (reference sequence). DNA of the CDR3: TGTGCCAGCAGCCTTCGACAGGGGGCGAGCTATGGCTACACCTTC. Its translation: CASSLRQGASYGYTF.

The V and J genes are TRBV27 and TRBJ1-6; 7 nucleotides match TRBD1. Trimming at V came to 2 bases and at J to 0 bases, leaving 7 bases not matched to a gene. Germline CDR1 is MNHEY and CDR2 is SMNVEV (reference sequence). The CDR3 contains 18 residues. DNA for the CDR3: TGTGCCAGCAGTTTACGGGGACAGCACAGCTCCTATAATTCACCCCTCCACTTT. Encoded protein: CASSLRGQHSSYNSPLHF.

The chain employs TRBV7-2 and TRBJ2-5; D not certain. CDR3 length equals 14 residues. Germline CDR1 SGHTA, CDR2 FQGNSA. V lost 5 bases, J lost 5 bases, and 15 bases lay in between. The chain's CDR3 is CASSLSGGPETQYF. CDR3 DNA: TGTGCCAGCAGCCTGTCTGGCGGCCCGGAGACCCAGTACTTC. The full variable domain, its missing parts supplied by reference TRBV7-2 and TRBJ2-5, is GAGVSQSPSNKVTEKGKDVELRCDPISGHTALYWYRQSLGQGLEFLIYFQGNSAPDKSGLPSDRFSAERTGGSVSTLTIQRTQQEDSAVYLCASSLSGGPETQYFGPGTRLLVL.

This clone was recorded a few times. The chain couples TRBV5-4 to TRBJ1-6; D gene ambiguous. The CDR3 is 14 amino acids. CDR1 is SGHNT, CDR2 YYREEE, per germline (reference sequence). V was pared by 0 bases and J by 7 bases, with 8 bases between. The CDR3 loop reads CASSLDPGNSPLHF. CDR3 sequence (DNA): TGTGCCAGCAGCTTGGACCCCGGGAATTCACCCCTCCACTTT. Full variable domain (outside the CDR3, taken from reference TRBV5-4 and TRBJ1-6): ETGVTQSPTHLIKTRGQQVTLRCSSQSGHNTVSWYQQALGQGPQFIFQYYREEENGRGNFPPRFSGLQFPNYSSELNVNALELDDSALYLCASSLDPGNSPLHFGNGTRLTVT.

The rearrangement joins TRBV6-2 or TRBV6-3 to TRBJ2-3, with 7 bases lining up with TRBD2. J gave up 6 bases and V 2 bases, and 2 bases lay outside the gene matches. This CDR3 is built from 13 residues. Germline V gene data show CDR1 as MNHEY and CDR2 as SVGEGT. The CDR3 reads CASSYAGVDTQYF. CDR3 in DNA: TGTGCCAGCAGTTACGCGGGAGTGGATACGCAGTATTTT.